A selection of T cell receptor beta chains follows, all from one sample in a study of shared clonotypes between healthy human individuals. The repertoire was sequenced with immunoSEQ multiplex PCR; TCRdb's copy has only in-frame clones and lacks some. Among around 510,000 clones listed, roughly 95% were seen once. Sample: naive CD4+ T cells sorted from blood. The origin of the receptors is a woman aged 30 to 39 in good health. Each CDR3 is given with its conserved first and last residue. Each record gives: CDR3 DNA, CDR3 protein, V gene, clone size, D gene, J gene. A D gene is named only where the DNA matches it firmly. Some rows have no size entry. The others give once, few or many, or a class for an expanded clone.

TGTGCCAGCAGTTTCAGACTAGCGGAGACCTACGAGCAGTACTTC,CASSFRLAETYEQYF,TRBV27,.,TRBD2,TRBJ2-7
TGTGCCAGCAGCGTGGGACAGCCCAATGAGCAGTTCTTC,CASSVGQPNEQFF,TRBV5-6,.,TRBD1,TRBJ2-1
TGTGCCAGCAGTGTCCCGGACAGGGGCTTCTACGAGCAGTACTTC,CASSVPDRGFYEQYF,TRBV6-4,.,TRBD1,TRBJ2-7
TGTGCCAGTAGTTTACGCCTGACAGGGAACTATGGCTACACCTTC,CASSLRLTGNYGYTF,TRBV19,.,TRBD1,TRBJ1-2
TGCGCCAGCAGTGTCGGACTAGCGGGAGCACGGTTCTTC,CASSVGLAGARFF,TRBV10-1,.,TRBD2,TRBJ2-1
TGTGCCAGCAGTTCGGCGGGACTAGCGAATGGTGGGGAGCTGTTTTTT,CASSSAGLANGGELFF,TRBV28,.,TRBD2,TRBJ2-2
TGCAGCGTTAAGAATGTGGGCAGCCAGCCCTATGGCTACACCTTC,CSVKNVGSQPYGYTF,TRBV29-1,once,.,TRBJ1-2
TGTGCCAGCAGCGCTTACCCTAGAGGGGATCTGTTTTTT,CASSAYPRGDLFF,TRBV9,.,.,TRBJ2-2
TGTGCCAGCAGTCGACAGGGAAAAGCTAACTATGGCTACACCTTC,CASSRQGKANYGYTF,TRBV27,.,TRBD1,TRBJ1-2
TGTGCCAGCAGTTCACCGGGACTAGCGGGAGTTGTCGGGGAGCTGTTTTTT,CASSSPGLAGVVGELFF,TRBV27,.,TRBD2,TRBJ2-2
TGTGCCAGCAGTTACTCCAGCAATGGATACTATGGCTACACCTTC,CASSYSSNGYYGYTF,TRBV6-5,.,.,TRBJ1-2
TGTGCCAGTAGCATACAGGGGGCCACCGGGGAGCTGTTTTTT,CASSIQGATGELFF,TRBV19,.,TRBD1,TRBJ2-2
TGTGCCTGGAGTGTAACCCCTAATTCACCCCTCCACTTT,CAWSVTPNSPLHF,TRBV30,once,.,TRBJ1-6
TGTGCCAGCTCACGGGACCTTGGTGGGACCGGGGAGCTGTTTTTT,CASSRDLGGTGELFF,TRBV18,.,.,TRBJ2-2
TGCGCCAGCAGAGGCGAGGGGTCCGCTACTAACTATGGCTACACCTTC,CASRGEGSATNYGYTF,TRBV5-1,.,.,TRBJ1-2
TGTGCCAGTAGTATAGCAGCGTCTCACACTGAAGCTTTCTTT,CASSIAASHTEAFF,TRBV19,.,.,TRBJ1-1
TGTGCCAGCAGTGACTTCCGGCAGGGCCCCACTGAAGCTTTCTTT,CASSDFRQGPTEAFF,TRBV2,once,.,TRBJ1-1
TGTGCCAGCAAGTCCCAGGGACTAGCAGAATACAATGAGCAGTTCTTC,CASKSQGLAEYNEQFF,TRBV7-9,once,TRBD2,TRBJ2-1
TGTGCCAGCAGTTTTACCGGTCAGGATGAGCAGTTCTTC,CASSFTGQDEQFF,TRBV28,.,.,TRBJ2-1
TGCGCCAGCAGCATTACTAGCGACAATGAGCAGTTCTTC,CASSITSDNEQFF,TRBV5-1,.,TRBD2,TRBJ2-1
TGCGCCAGCAGTGAGGCGTTAGGGAATGAGCAGTTCTTC,CASSEALGNEQFF,TRBV10-1,once,.,TRBJ2-1
TGTGCCAGCAGTTACTCCCCAGGGGGGAACACTGAAGCTTTCTTT,CASSYSPGGNTEAFF,TRBV6-5,.,TRBD1,TRBJ1-1
TGCGCCAGCAGCGTCTCCGGGGTCTCCTACGAGCAGTACTTC,CASSVSGVSYEQYF,TRBV5-1,once,.,TRBJ2-7
TGTGCCAGCCCCCCCGGTAGGTTTTACTCTGGAAACACCATATATTTT,CASPPGRFYSGNTIYF,TRBV7-8,.,.,TRBJ1-3
TGTGCCAGCAGTGATCTTGGGCTAGCGGGAGGGCCTCTTGAGTCCTACGAGCAGTACTTC,CASSDLGLAGGPLESYEQYF,TRBV2,.,TRBD2,TRBJ2-7
TGTGCCAGCAAGACTTCGGGTGATACGCAGTATTTT,CASKTSGDTQYF,TRBV28,.,.,TRBJ2-3
TGTGCCAGCAGCGTAGTGTCTAGCGGGAGAAACCTCAATGAGCAGTTCTTC,CASSVVSSGRNLNEQFF,TRBV9,.,TRBD2,TRBJ2-1